Below are 13 T cell receptor beta chains sequenced from a single sample in a study of CD8 T cells in ankylosing spondylitis. MiXCR was run by TCRdb on the 5' RACE reads, yielding one entry per CDR3 protein. This sample has over 60,000 distinct CDR3 sequences, with approximately 5.3% found just once. The sequencing sample was made of blood, either unsorted or a sorted T cell fraction (not recorded which). Receptors originate from a male donor with ankylosing spondylitis or in good health (not recorded which).

J is TRBJ2-1 and V is TRBV24-1, with D perhaps matching TRBD1 or TRBD2 (7 bases each). Trimming took 6 bases from V and 13 from J, leaving 12 bases between them. There are 11 residues in the CDR3. CDR1 and CDR2 (germline): KGHDR, SFDVKD. As DNA, the CDR3 is TGTGCCACCAGTTTCAGGGGGGGCCAGTTCTTC. Amino acid sequence: CATSFRGGQFF.

This clonotype has ten or more counts. The rearrangement uses TRBV11-2 and TRBJ1-2, with TRBD1 as a possible D gene (5 bases). Germline CDR1 SGHAT, CDR2 FQNNGV. V was cut by 5 bases and J by 4 bases, with 11 bases left in between. The length of the CDR3 is 13 residues. DNA of the CDR3: TGTGCCAGCAGCCCGGGGGAAAGCTATGGCTACACCTTC. This encodes CASSPGESYGYTF.

In its sample, this clonotype was seen many times. V gene TRBV2 combines with J gene TRBJ2-7; D gene uncertain. The CDR3 spans 11 residues. Germline CDR1 SNHLY, CDR2 FYNNEI. Trimming took 0 bases from V and 3 from J, leaving 0 bases between them. CDR3 protein: CASSEAYEQYF. CDR3 DNA sequence: TGTGCCAGCAGTGAAGCCTACGAGCAGTACTTC.

This clonotype was seen at least ten times. The rearrangement links TRBV2 to TRBJ1-5; D not certain. The CDR3 is 12 amino acids. Trimming cost V 8 bases and J 7 bases, with 12 bases left between them. Germline assignment: CDR1 SNHLY and CDR2 FYNNEI. Written as DNA, the CDR3 is TGTGCCAGCGGTCCCGATGAACAGCCCCAGCATTTT. Residues: CASGPDEQPQHF. Filled out from reference TRBV2 and TRBJ1-5, the complete variable domain reads EPEVTQTPSHQVTQMGQEVILRCVPISNHLYFYWYRQILGQKVEFLVSFYNNEISEKSEIFDDQFSVERPDGSNFTLKIRSTKLEDSAMYFCASGPDEQPQHFGDGTRLSIL.

This clonotype was seen repeatedly, ten times or more. The chain has TRBV6-6 and TRBJ1-4, with no clear D. The germline gives CDR1 MNHNY, CDR2 SVGAGI (reference sequence). V dropped 4 bases and J dropped 6 bases, with 6 bases sitting between them. The length of the CDR3 is 12 residues. The CDR3 nucleotides read TGTGCCAGCAGTTTTGTGGATGAAAAACTGTTTTTT. The encoded protein is CASSFVDEKLFF.

Ten or more counts support this clonotype. This chain links TRBV28 with TRBJ2-1; 8 nucleotides match TRBD1. This CDR3 is built from 16 residues. Germline V lookup: CDR1 MDHEN, CDR2 SYDVKM. V was clipped by 2 bases and J by 2 bases; unmatched bases: 5. The CDR3 DNA reads as TGTGCCAGCAGTTTACCCCTGACAGGGGCCTACAATGAGCAGTTCTTC. Protein: CASSLPLTGAYNEQFF.

This clonotype showed up just a few times. The chain recombines TRBV7-9 with TRBJ2-7, with D possibly being TRBD2 (6 bases). This CDR3 contains 12 residues. Germline lookup yields CDR1 SEHNR and CDR2 FQNEAQ (reference sequence). The ends were cut back, 5 bases at V and 3 bases at J, with 8 bases in the middle. The CDR3 is CASSGRSYEQYF. CDR3 nucleotides: TGTGCCAGCAGCGGGAGGAGCTACGAGCAGTACTTC.

In this sample, this clonotype turned up many times. The CDR3 region is CASSQNSQGRSYDNEQFF. The CDR3 region has the DNA TGCGCCAGCAGCCAGAACTCACAGGGTCGCTCCTACGACAATGAGCAGTTCTTC. The V gene is TRBV5-1, the J gene TRBJ2-1; D perhaps matches TRBD1 (6 bases). The CDR3 runs to 18 residues. Germline CDR1 reads SGHRS; CDR2 reads YFSETQ. The V end was cut by 4 bases, the J end by 5 bases, with 25 bases between.

This clonotype has at least ten counts. The chain combines TRBV14 with TRBJ2-7; 8 bases line up with TRBD1. The CDR3 runs to 15 residues. Trimming took 0 bases from V and 3 from J; bases not matched to a gene: 4. Germline assignment: CDR1 SGHDN and CDR2 FVKESK. CDR3 DNA sequence: TGTGCCAGCAGCCAAGAAGTCGGACAGGGCTACGAGCAGTACTTC. It is translated as CASSQEVGQGYEQYF.

This clonotype has ten or more counts. The chain combines TRBV7-9 with TRBJ1-5, with no clear D. Trimming removed 1 base from V and 7 bases from J, with 11 bases in between. The germline V gene encodes CDR1 SEHNR and CDR2 FQNEAQ (reference sequence). The CDR3 runs to 14 residues. CDR3 in amino acids: CASSLDGIEQPQHF. The CDR3 nucleotides are TGTGCCAGCAGCTTAGACGGGATTGAACAGCCCCAGCATTTT.

The sample holds many counts of this clonotype. The chain combines TRBV10-3 with TRBJ2-7; D assignment may be TRBD1 or TRBD2 (6 bases each). The V end was cut by 6 bases, the J end by 13 bases, with 16 bases between. The CDR3 is 11 amino acids. Germline V gene lookup returns CDR1 ENHRY and CDR2 SYGVKD. CDR3 nucleotides: TGTGCCATCAGCAACTCAACGGGGGCATACTTC. This codes for CAISNSTGAYF.

This clonotype was counted many times. This chain uses TRBV12-3 or TRBV12-4 with TRBJ2-3, with D uncertain. V lost 7 bases to trimming and J lost 2 bases, with 7 bases between them. This CDR3 is 12 amino acids long. The CDR3 region has the DNA TGTGCCAGCAAAACTAACACAGATACGCAGTATTTT. Translation gives CASKTNTDTQYF.

This clonotype was recorded many times. The V call is TRBV20-1, the J call TRBJ2-2; TRBD1 might be the D (5 bases). The germline V gene has CDR1 DFQATT and CDR2 SNEGSKA (reference sequence). This CDR3 contains 14 residues. Trimming shortened V by 3 bases and J by 5 bases, and 13 bases separated the two germline ends. This CDR3 is CSASPPTETGELFF. The CDR3 DNA reads as TGCAGTGCTAGCCCGCCGACAGAGACCGGGGAGCTGTTTTTT.